The TCR beta chain under discussion was sequenced for a study of cytomegalovirus exposure and HLA in healthy donors. Points on this clone: What it recognizes is unknown.

Notes on the study in general: Cytomegalovirus-associated TCR beta chains were listed, numbering some 150. The only immune exposure information that was available was CMV serostatus. One variant, a missense change in DCLRE1C, was linked in a later analysis to TCR beta V- and J-gene trimming. Equally common other TCR beta chains were less clonally expanded than HLA-associated ones, a later analysis found.

With V trimmed by 5 bases and J by 4 bases, 8 bases remained unmatched. The CDR3 has 16 amino acids. CDR1 is SGHNT, CDR2 YENEEA, per germline. A multiplex PCR was run with 60 Vbeta primers and 13 Jbeta primers. The repertoire was sequenced with immunoSEQ multiplex PCR; TCRdb's copy has only in-frame clones and lacks some. The repertoire holds 150,000 or so clones, with roughly four fifths as singletons. This chain uses TRBV11-3 with TRBJ2-1; 10 bases agree with TRBD2. Sequencing used PBMCs. The clonotype was recovered from a female donor in good health and CMV-seronegative. CDR3 sequence: CASSPRTSGPYNEQFF. The CDR3 DNA reads as TGTGCCAGCAGCCCCCGGACTAGCGGTCCTTACAATGAGCAGTTCTTC.